One sample yielded the 17 T cell receptor beta chains listed below, sequenced in a study of blood T cell repertoires in COVID-19. The method was immunoSEQ multiplex PCR; TCRdb's version includes in-frame clones alone and lacks a portion of them. The sample lists 45,000 to 50,000 clones; 86% were seen once. Sequenced sample: peripheral blood. The receptors were sampled from a human donor in a cohort sampled during active COVID-19.

The gene calls are TRBV5-1 and TRBJ1-6; D is unresolved. With 2 bases removed from V and 5 bases from J, the gap between germline ends came to 11 bases. CDR1 is SGHRS and CDR2 is YFSETQ in the germline V gene. The CDR3 has 15 amino acids. In DNA form, the CDR3 reads TGCGCCAGCAGCTTTGCCGATGCTAATAATTCACCCCTCCACTTT. Translated: CASSFADANNSPLHF. The whole variable domain, filled in from reference TRBV5-1 and TRBJ1-6, reads KAGVTQTPRYLIKTRGQQVTLSCSPISGHRSVSWYQQTPGQGLQFLFEYFSETQRNKGNFPGRFSGRQFSNSRSEMNVSTLELGDSALYLCASSFADANNSPLHFGNGTRLTVT.

V gene TRBV7-2 combines with J gene TRBJ2-3; 10 bases are a match to TRBD2. This CDR3 has 15 amino acids. V shed 7 bases and J 7 bases; nucleotides not matched to a gene: 11. The germline V gene encodes CDR1 SGHTA and CDR2 FQGNSA. CDR3 in DNA: TGTGCCAGCACCCCGGGGCTAGCGGGGGAGAATACGCAGTATTTT. Its protein product is CASTPGLAGENTQYF.

The J gene is TRBJ2-2, the V gene TRBV5-1; 9 bases map to TRBD1. The CDR3 sequence is 15 residues long. Germline CDR1 is SGHRS and CDR2 is YFSETQ. Trimming took 4 bases from V and 6 from J; bases not matched to a gene: 7. The CDR3 DNA sequence: TGCGCCAGCAGCCAGGGACAGGGAGGGTCCGGGGAGCTGTTTTTT. Amino acid sequence: CASSQGQGGSGELFF.

The V and J genes are TRBV19 and TRBJ1-5, with D possibly being TRBD1 (5 bases). The CDR3 runs 14 residues. V lost 5 bases to trimming and J lost 7 bases, with 15 bases between them. Germline V gives CDR1 LNHDA, CDR2 SQIVND (reference sequence). The CDR3 is CASSEQGTGQPQHF. In nucleotides, the CDR3 is TGTGCCAGTAGTGAGCAGGGAACGGGCCAGCCCCAGCATTTT.

V usage is TRBV18 and J usage is TRBJ2-1; tentative D call: TRBD2 (5 bases). There are 13 residues in the CDR3. Trimming stripped 3 bases from V and 9 bases from J, with 12 bases between. In germline, CDR1 is KGHSH, CDR2 LQKENI. The chain's CDR3 is CASSPTNRGEQFF. The CDR3 nucleotides read TGTGCCAGCTCACCCACAAATCGGGGTGAGCAGTTCTTC.

The J gene is TRBJ2-5, the V gene TRBV14, with D possibly being TRBD2 (5 bases). V dropped 0 bases and J dropped 4 bases, with 12 bases sitting between them. The CDR3 extends over 15 amino acids. Per the germline V gene, CDR1 is SGHDN and CDR2 is FVKESK. The CDR3 bases are TGTGCCAGCAGCCAAGAAGTGGGGAGCGCAGAGACCCAGTACTTC. It translates to CASSQEVGSAETQYF.

The rearrangement uses TRBV9 and TRBJ2-7, with TRBD1 matching 9 bases. The CDR3 contains 15 residues. With 4 bases clipped from V and 0 bases from J, the junction kept 5 bases outside the gene matches. CDR1 and CDR2 from the germline V gene are SGDLS and YYNGEE. CDR3 loop: CASSPGQGISYEQYF. The CDR3 DNA is TGTGCCAGCAGCCCCGGACAGGGGATCTCCTACGAGCAGTACTTC.

The V gene is TRBV2, the J gene TRBJ2-5; 12 positions match TRBD2. Germline V gives CDR1 SNHLY, CDR2 FYNNEI. V lost 6 bases to trimming and J lost 7 bases; unmatched junction nucleotides: 9. The CDR3 length is 15 residues. CDR3 amino acids: CASRTTSGGYGTQYF. Here the CDR3 DNA reads TGTGCCAGCAGGACAACTAGCGGGGGGTACGGGACCCAGTACTTC.

In nucleotides, the CDR3 is TGTGCCAGCAGCCAAGCGGGGGGCTTAGTAGGTGAGCAGTTCTTC. Its translation is CASSQAGGLVGEQFF. The gene calls are TRBV14 and TRBJ2-1; TRBD2 might be the D (7 bases). This CDR3 comprises 15 residues. Per the germline V gene, CDR1 is SGHDN and CDR2 is FVKESK. The V and J ends lost 1 base and 9 bases respectively, with 16 bases between them. The whole variable domain, remainder taken from reference TRBV14 and TRBJ2-1, is EAGVTQFPSHSVIEKGQTVTLRCDPISGHDNLYWYRRVMGKEIKFLLHFVKESKQDESGMPNNRFLAERTGGTYSTLKVQPAELEDSGVYFCASSQAGGLVGEQFFGPGTRLTVL.

The chain employs TRBV5-4 and TRBJ2-1; 9 nucleotides align to TRBD2. The J segment lost 9 bases and the V segment lost 0 bases, leaving 7 bases of the junction unmatched. This CDR3 has 15 residues. From germline, CDR1 is SGHNT and CDR2 YYREEE (reference sequence). The DNA for the CDR3 is TGTGCCAGCAGCTTGGAGGCTAGCGGGGCTCTTGAGCAGTTCTTC. This sequence encodes CASSLEASGALEQFF.

The gene calls are TRBV11-3 and TRBJ2-7; 7 nucleotides agree with TRBD2. The CDR3 loop spans 16 amino acids. From germline, CDR1 is SGHNT and CDR2 YENEEA. V shed 1 base and J 6 bases; nucleotides not matched to a gene: 12. The CDR3 DNA is TGTGCCAGCAGCTTAGTGGGCCGGGGGGTCTCCATCGAGCAGTACTTC. This encodes CASSLVGRGVSIEQYF.

The J gene is TRBJ2-1, the V gene TRBV5-1; D remains ambiguous. Germline values: CDR1 SGHRS, CDR2 YFSETQ. Trimming cost V 0 bases and J 12 bases, with 13 bases left between them. The CDR3 extends over 13 amino acids. The CDR3 protein is CASSLAFESGQFF. In nucleotides, the CDR3 is TGCGCCAGCAGCTTGGCGTTCGAGTCTGGGCAGTTCTTC.

This clone was detected only a few times. The V gene is TRBV30, the J gene TRBJ1-5; D call uncertain. Germline V gene lookup returns CDR1 GTSNPN and CDR2 SVGIG (reference sequence). The V end lost 0 bases, the J end lost 0 bases, and 9 bases lay between the germline ends. This CDR3 has 15 amino acids. The DNA of the CDR3 is TGTGCCTGGAGTGTGGGAGGCTTTAGCAATCAGCCCCAGCATTTT. It translates to CAWSVGGFSNQPQHF.

This clone has just a few counts. The chain uses TRBV7-9 and TRBJ2-3; D gene uncertain. CDR1 and CDR2 from the germline V gene are SEHNR and FQNEAQ (reference sequence). The CDR3 is 12 amino acids. Trimming left V 3 bases short and J 3 bases short, with 4 bases between. The CDR3 nucleotides are TGTGCCAGCAGCTTTAGTACAGATACGCAGTATTTT. The encoded protein is CASSFSTDTQYF.

This chain connects TRBV19 to TRBJ2-7; TRBD2 matches 13 bases. This CDR3 has 16 residues. The V gene's germline CDR1 is LNHDA and CDR2 SQIVND (reference sequence). J lost 0 bases, V lost 5 bases, and 4 bases had no gene match. The CDR3, as DNA: TGTGCCAGTAGTCCCGGACTAGCGGGGGACTCCTACGAGCAGTACTTC. Its translation: CASSPGLAGDSYEQYF.

The chain joins TRBV10-3 to TRBJ1-5; 8 nucleotides line up with TRBD1. CDR3 size: 15 residues. Germline CDR1 is ENHRY and CDR2 is SYGVKD. Trimming cost V 0 bases and J 2 bases; bases outside gene matches: 0. This chain's CDR3 is CAISESTGGNQPQHF. The CDR3 DNA reads as TGTGCCATCAGTGAGTCGACAGGGGGCAATCAGCCCCAGCATTTT.

V usage is TRBV15 and J usage is TRBJ2-7, with D maybe TRBD1 (6 bases). Germline CDR1 is LNHNV and CDR2 is YYDKDF (reference sequence). The V gene lost 8 bases and the J gene lost 0 bases, with 14 bases spanning the gap. The CDR3 contains 14 residues. The CDR3 here is CATGSGTSSYEQYF. The CDR3 DNA reads TGTGCCACCGGTTCCGGGACAAGCTCCTACGAGCAGTACTTC.